This T cell receptor (beta chain) was recorded in a study of PD-1 blockade in classical Hodgkin lymphoma. The study's findings and limits: Individuals initiating nivolumab under 1 year after ASCT were excluded. Only CD4+ TCR diversity, not CD8+, had risen significantly by C4D1.

Profiled with immunoSEQ multiplex PCR; TCRdb holds only in-frame clones, not every one. The sample shows 80,000 to 100,000 clones, roughly 89% of them seen only once. Relapse was seen in all patients after autologous stem cell transplantation, and brentuximab vedotin exposure was variable. V was cut by 6 bases and J by 0 bases, with 10 bases left in between. This CDR3 region has 14 residues. Germline V gives CDR1 MGHRA, CDR2 YSYEKL. Of note for this clone: Its antigen is still unknown.

The sample consisted of peripheral blood mononuclear cells (PBMCs), taken at baseline. This TCR was recovered from a human donor with classical Hodgkin lymphoma. V gene TRBV4-1 combines with J gene TRBJ2-3; TRBD1 or TRBD2 may be the D gene (6 bases each). In nucleotides, the CDR3 is TGCGCCAGCAGGAGGGGGGCTAGCACAGATACGCAGTATTTT. Encoded protein: CASRRGASTDTQYF.